The clone carrying this T cell receptor beta chain was seen a single time. The antigen is not known. Naive CD8 cells, CD45RO-negative and positively selected for CCR7, excluded terminally differentiated effector memory CD45RA+ cells. The V gene lost 3 bases and the J gene lost 6 bases, with 10 bases spanning the gap. From germline, CDR1 is SGHRS and CDR2 YFSETQ. This CDR3 is built from 12 residues. The source of the sample is a study of shared clonotypes between healthy human individuals. Study-level results: Blood was the sole source, and tissue repertoires probably differ.

The protocol was immunoSEQ multiplex PCR, while the TCRdb copy is restricted to in-frame clones and leaves out a portion. Here the sample spans around 1.9 million clones, more than 85% being singletons. Sequenced: naive CD8+ T cells from PBMCs. The chain has TRBV5-1 and TRBJ2-7; weak D call: TRBD1 (6 bases). The receptor comes from a man younger than 35 in good health. Some clones in this sample may be carry-over from other donors' samples. The CDR3 DNA reads TGCGCCAGCAGCTCAAACAGGGCCGAGCAGTACTTC. It encodes CASSSNRAEQYF.